This section outlines one TCR beta chain sequence together with its context. From germline, CDR1 is MDHEN and CDR2 SYDVKM. CDR3 size: 14 residues. V lost 1 base and J lost 3; bases outside the gene matches: 3. Sequenced by immunoSEQ multiplex PCR; TCRdb stores in-frame clones only, minus some. The table has fewer than 90,000 clones, approximately 86% seen once. These data are taken from a study of blood T cell repertoires in COVID-19. Study as a whole: T cells, B-cell-depleted T cells, or PBMCs supplied cDNA or gDNA.

The chain has TRBV28 and TRBJ2-7; 7 bases map to TRBD1. The TCR originated in a man in his 70s with acute or convalescent COVID-19. The sequencing input was peripheral blood. CDR3 sequence: CASSLFPGGYEQYF. DNA for the CDR3: TGTGCCAGCAGTTTATTCCCAGGGGGCTACGAGCAGTACTTC.